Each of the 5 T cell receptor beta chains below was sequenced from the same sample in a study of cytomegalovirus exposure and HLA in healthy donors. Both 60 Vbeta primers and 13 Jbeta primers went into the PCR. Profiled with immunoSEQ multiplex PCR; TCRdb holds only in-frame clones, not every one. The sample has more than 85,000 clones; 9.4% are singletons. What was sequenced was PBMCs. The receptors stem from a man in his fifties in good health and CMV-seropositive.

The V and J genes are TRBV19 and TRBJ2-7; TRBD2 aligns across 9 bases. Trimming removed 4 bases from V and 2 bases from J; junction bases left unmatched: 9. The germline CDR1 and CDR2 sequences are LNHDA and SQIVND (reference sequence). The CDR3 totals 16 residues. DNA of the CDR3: TGTGCCAGTAGTAAATCCGGGACTAGCCTTACCTACGAGCAGTACTTC. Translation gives CASSKSGTSLTYEQYF.

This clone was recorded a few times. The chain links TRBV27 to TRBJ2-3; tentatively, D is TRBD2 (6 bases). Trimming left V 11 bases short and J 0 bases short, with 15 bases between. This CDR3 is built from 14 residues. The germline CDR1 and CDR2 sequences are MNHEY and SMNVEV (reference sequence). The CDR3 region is CAAGGRRSTDTQYF. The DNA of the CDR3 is TGTGCCGCTGGAGGGAGGAGAAGCACAGATACGCAGTATTTT.

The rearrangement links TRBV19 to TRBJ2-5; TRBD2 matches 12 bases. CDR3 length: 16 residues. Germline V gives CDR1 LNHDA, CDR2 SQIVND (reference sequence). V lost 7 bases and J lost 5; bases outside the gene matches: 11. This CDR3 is CASTGRLAGEVETQYF. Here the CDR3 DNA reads TGTGCCAGTACCGGACGACTAGCGGGAGAGGTGGAGACCCAGTACTTC.

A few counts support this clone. CDR3 DNA: TGTGCCATCAGTGACTCACCGGGACAGGGGTATGGGAACACTGAAGCTTTCTTT. This sequence encodes CAISDSPGQGYGNTEAFF. The rearrangement joins TRBV10-3 to TRBJ1-1; 10 bases are a match to TRBD1. Trimming cost V 3 bases and J 1 base; bases outside gene matches: 11. The CDR3 loop spans 18 amino acids. In germline, CDR1 is ENHRY, CDR2 SYGVKD.

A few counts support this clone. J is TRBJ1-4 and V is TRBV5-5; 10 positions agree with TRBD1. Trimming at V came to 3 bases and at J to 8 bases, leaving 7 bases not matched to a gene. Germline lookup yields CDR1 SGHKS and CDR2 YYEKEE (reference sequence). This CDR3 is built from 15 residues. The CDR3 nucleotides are TGTGCCAGCAGCTATCCCCGGACAGGGGGGGAAAAACTGTTTTTT. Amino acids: CASSYPRTGGEKLFF.